Below are 28 T cell receptor beta chains sequenced from a single sample in a study of T cell clonality in common variable immunodeficiency. Method: immunoSEQ multiplex PCR; TCRdb's copy keeps in-frame clones and lacks some. The sample was found to contain more than 35,000 clones, and every one recurs. Sequenced sample: peripheral blood mononuclear cells. These receptors came from a person between 18 and 75 years old in good health.

This clone was found many times. With the read ending 3 residues before the CDR3 end, the germline J gene is used to fill in that end. This chain uses TRBV10-3 with TRBJ1-2; tentative D call: TRBD1 (6 bases). This CDR3 is built from 15 residues. Germline CDR1 reads ENHRY; CDR2 reads SYGVKD. CDR3 region: CAISDPNRAMRGYTF. The CDR3 bases that were read are TGTGCCATCAGTGATCCGAACAGGGCTATGCGGGGC.

This clone came up many times. The CDR3 is cut off 3 residues early in the read; its end comes from the germline J gene. The chain links TRBV12-3 or TRBV12-4 to TRBJ1-2; D unresolved. The CDR3 spans 14 residues. Between the trimmed V and J ends, which lost 6 bases and 0 bases, there was a span of 11 bases. The part of the CDR3 DNA that was read is TGTGCCAGCAGCGACGGACTAGCTAACTATGGC. Translation gives CASSDGLANYG. Given in full, the CDR3 is CASSDGLANYGYTF.

This clone was observed many times. The CDR3 extends 3 residues past the end of the read, so its final part is completed from the germline J gene. The V gene is TRBV19, the J gene TRBJ2-1; 9 bases are a match to TRBD2. The germline CDR1 and CDR2 sequences are LNHDA and SQIVND (reference sequence). The length of the CDR3 is 16 residues. V dropped 7 bases and J dropped 5; count of bases not matched to a gene: 12. The CDR3 loop reads CASTLGAGGFNNEQFF. CDR3 DNA (partial): TGTGCCAGTACCCTCGGTGCGGGAGGGTTTAACAATGAG.

This clone was recorded at least ten times. The CDR3 region is CATDLAGAWGEQYF. Partial CDR3 DNA: TGTGCCACCGATCTAGCGGGAGCTTGGGGCGAG. The rearrangement uses TRBV28 and TRBJ2-7; 10 bases are a match to TRBD2. The observed sequence ends 3 residues before the CDR3 terminus, with the missing tail filled in from the germline J gene. Germline loops: CDR1 MDHEN, CDR2 SYDVKM. V dropped 10 bases and J dropped 6; count of bases not matched to a gene: 12. There are 14 residues in the CDR3.

The table lists this clone with many counts. The read finishes 3 residues shy of the CDR3 end, and the germline J gene is used to complete it. The chain is built from TRBV7-9 and TRBJ2-3; the D gene is possibly TRBD1 (5 bases). CDR3 size: 15 residues. The V end lost 5 bases, the J end lost 3 bases, and 15 bases lay between the germline ends. From germline, CDR1 is SEHNR and CDR2 FQNEAQ (reference sequence). CDR3 in amino acids: CASSPKRRVTDTQYF. The CDR3 bases that were read are TGTGCCAGCAGCCCCAAGCGCAGGGTGACAGATACG.

Turning to this clone: Read coverage stops 3 residues before the CDR3 terminus; the germline J gene supplies the remainder. The chain joins TRBV5-1 to TRBJ2-1, with D possibly matching TRBD1 (7 bases). The ends were cut back, 4 bases at V and 4 bases at J, with 15 bases in the middle. Germline CDR1 is SGHRS and CDR2 is YFSETQ. This CDR3 region has 15 residues. The CDR3 region is CASSGGGGKYNEQFF. The part of the CDR3 DNA that was read is TGCGCCAGCAGCGGCGGAGGGGGCAAGTACAATGAG.

This clone has a count of ten or more. The read comes to an end 3 residues before the CDR3 does, leaving the germline J gene to fill in the end. This chain links TRBV2 with TRBJ2-7, with a tentative D call TRBD2 (6 bases). The ends were cut back, 8 bases at V and 3 bases at J, with 17 bases in the middle. The CDR3 extends over 14 amino acids. In germline, CDR1 is SNHLY, CDR2 FYNNEI. This CDR3 reads CASRITGGFYEQYF. The CDR3 DNA, read in part, is TGTGCCAGCCGAATCACCGGGGGATTCTACGAG.

At least ten counts were recorded for this clone. The read stops 3 residues short of the end of the CDR3; the missing end is completed from the germline J gene. This rearrangement joins TRBV20-1 to TRBJ2-1; D is ambiguous. The CDR3 covers 15 residues. V was clipped by 2 bases and J by 5 bases, with 16 bases between them. Germline CDR1 reads DFQATT; CDR2 reads SNEGSKA (reference sequence). The chain's CDR3 is CSARLLGLKDNEQFF. Partial CDR3 DNA: TGCAGTGCTAGATTGCTAGGCCTAAAGGACAATGAG.

This clone was observed many times. The read stops 3 residues short of the end of the CDR3; the missing end is completed from the germline J gene. V and J are TRBV20-1 and TRBJ1-3; D call uncertain. CDR1 is DFQATT, CDR2 SNEGSKA, per germline (reference sequence). The ends were cut back, 7 bases at V and 3 bases at J, with 19 bases in the middle. The length of the CDR3 is 15 residues. The sequenced part of the CDR3 DNA is TGCAGTGTCACCCTTCCTAGCACGGTTGGAAACACC. Its translation is CSVTLPSTVGNT. The CDR3 as a whole reads CSVTLPSTVGNTIYF.

The sample holds many counts of this clone. The read is 3 residues too short to cover the CDR3 end, so that end is filled in from the germline J gene. The V and J genes are TRBV20-1 and TRBJ2-7; 7 nucleotides align to TRBD2. CDR1 and CDR2 (germline): DFQATT, SNEGSKA (reference sequence). This CDR3 comprises 15 residues. V shed 0 bases and J 3 bases; nucleotides not matched to a gene: 8. CDR3 bases read: TGCAGTGCTAGAGATTCGAGAGCGGGAAACTACGAG. Protein product: CSARDSRAGNYE. The entire CDR3 protein reads CSARDSRAGNYEQYF.

Many counts were recorded for this clone. With the read ending 3 residues before the CDR3 end, the germline J gene is used to fill in that end. This chain joins TRBV7-8 and TRBJ1-1, with a possible D match to TRBD1 (6 bases). V lost 0 bases to trimming and J lost 7 bases, with 12 bases between them. The CDR3 extends over 14 amino acids. Germline CDR1 and CDR2: SGHVS and FQNEAQ. Partial CDR3 DNA: TGTGCCAGCAGCTTAGCCACAGGGAGAGGTGAA. It yields the protein CASSLATGRGE. The CDR3 in its entirety is CASSLATGRGEAFF.

This clone was seen repeatedly, ten times or more. The read gets to within 3 residues of the CDR3 end, and the germline J gene fills in the rest. The rearrangement links TRBV11-2 to TRBJ2-7; perhaps TRBD1 as D (6 bases). The CDR3 runs to 14 residues. The germline V gene has CDR1 SGHAT and CDR2 FQNNGV. The germline V and J ends were trimmed by 4 bases and 6 bases, with 16 bases remaining between them. The CDR3 loop is CASSSQIGQFEQYF. CDR3 DNA (partial): TGTGCCAGCAGCTCCCAAATAGGACAGTTCGAG.

This clone was seen more than once but under ten times. The read terminates 3 residues ahead of where the CDR3 ends, so the germline J gene completes it. The rearrangement links TRBV20-1 to TRBJ1-4; D is possibly TRBD1 (6 bases). V lost 3 bases and J lost 8, with 19 bases in between. Germline V gene data show CDR1 as DFQATT and CDR2 as SNEGSKA (reference sequence). The length of the CDR3 is 15 residues. The CDR3 here is CSARAYREVTEKLFF. The DNA read from the CDR3 is TGCAGTGCTAGGGCTTACAGGGAAGTAACGGAAAAA.

At least ten counts were recorded for this clone. The read stops 3 residues short of the end of the CDR3; the missing end is completed from the germline J gene. The rearrangement uses TRBV5-4 and TRBJ2-1, with 9 bases fitting TRBD2. The germline CDR1 and CDR2 sequences are SGHNT and YYREEE (reference sequence). The ends lost 5 bases at V and 4 bases at J; junction bases unmatched: 7. CDR3 size: 15 residues. Partial CDR3 DNA: TGTGCCAGCAGGGCCGCGCGGGAGGGATACAATGAG. Amino acids: CASRAAREGYNE. The entire CDR3 protein reads CASRAAREGYNEQFF.

The sample holds many counts of this clone. Read data end 3 residues before the CDR3 end; the end is taken from the germline J gene. The genes are TRBV19 and TRBJ2-7, with 11 bases that match TRBD2. The CDR3 sequence is 15 residues long. Germline V gene sequence: CDR1 LNHDA, CDR2 SQIVND (reference sequence). The junction had 2 bases not matched to a gene; V was cut back by 2 bases and J by 2 bases. CDR3 bases read: TGTGCCAGTAGTATAACACTAGCGGGAGCCTACGAG. Translating gives CASSITLAGAYE. The entire CDR3 protein is CASSITLAGAYEQYF. The full variable domain, with the rest looked up from reference TRBV19 and TRBJ2-7, is DGGITQSPKYLFRKEGQNVTLSCEQNLNHDAMYWYRQDPGQGLRLIYYSQIVNDFQKGDIAEGYSVSREKKESFPLTVTSAQKNPTAFYLCASSITLAGAYEQYFGPGTRLTVT.

This clone has at least ten counts. The read falls 3 residues short of the CDR3 end, and the missing part is taken from the germline J gene. This chain joins TRBV18 and TRBJ1-5, with a tentative D call TRBD1 (5 bases). The CDR3 loop spans 11 amino acids. V gave up 3 bases and J gave up 9 bases, with 6 bases separating them. Germline V gene data show CDR1 as KGHSH and CDR2 as LQKENI. The CDR3 sequence: CASSPDRPQHF. The sequenced CDR3 bases are TGTGCCAGCTCACCCGACAGGCCC.

At least ten counts were recorded for this clone. The read stops 3 residues short of the end of the CDR3; the missing end is completed from the germline J gene. V gene TRBV14 combines with J gene TRBJ2-7, with TRBD2 identical over 11 bases. This CDR3 has 14 residues. Germline V gives CDR1 SGHDN, CDR2 FVKESK. With V trimmed by 5 bases and J by 3 bases, 3 bases remained unmatched. CDR3 bases read: TGTGCCAGCAGCGGACTAGCGGGTTTCTACGAG. Its translation is CASSGLAGFYE. From start to end, the CDR3 is CASSGLAGFYEQYF.

This clone was detected many times. The sequenced fragment ends 3 residues before the CDR3 boundary, so the rest is inferred from the germline J gene. The chain joins TRBV19 to TRBJ2-1, with a tentative D call TRBD1 (5 bases). V lost 5 bases, J lost 7 bases, and 9 bases lay in between. The germline V gene has CDR1 LNHDA and CDR2 SQIVND (reference sequence). This CDR3 region has 12 residues. CDR3 loop: CASSDSWNEQFF. CDR3 bases read: TGTGCCAGTAGTGACAGTTGGAATGAG.

This clone occurred many times. Read coverage stops 3 residues before the CDR3 terminus; the germline J gene supplies the remainder. The V call is TRBV7-9, the J call TRBJ1-6, with TRBD1 identical over 7 bases. In germline, CDR1 is SEHNR, CDR2 FQNEAQ (reference sequence). The CDR3 totals 14 residues. V was clipped by 4 bases and J by 5 bases; unmatched bases: 2. CDR3 bases read: TGTGCCAGCAGCTCGGGACAGCATAATTCACCC. It yields the protein CASSSGQHNSP. The CDR3 in its entirety is CASSSGQHNSPLHF.

This clone was counted ten times or more. The read terminates 3 residues before the CDR3 end, so the remaining end is supplied by the germline J gene. This chain joins TRBV6-4 and TRBJ2-2; 9 nucleotides line up with TRBD2. The CDR3 runs to 15 residues. J lost 2 bases, V lost 5 bases, and 3 bases had no gene match. Germline CDR1 reads MRHNA; CDR2 reads SNTAGT. The part of the CDR3 DNA that was read is TGTGCCAGCAGTAGGACTAGCGTAAACACCGGGGAG. Amino acids: CASSRTSVNTGE. From start to end, the CDR3 is CASSRTSVNTGELFF.

At least ten counts were recorded for this clone. CDR3 DNA (partial): TGTGCCAGCAGAAAAAACACGGGAGAGACC. Protein: CASRKNTGET. The entire CDR3 protein reads CASRKNTGETQYF. The chain recombines TRBV2 with TRBJ2-5, with unresolved D. The observed sequence ends 3 residues before the CDR3 terminus, with the missing tail filled in from the germline J gene. Germline V gene sequence: CDR1 SNHLY, CDR2 FYNNEI. CDR3 length equals 13 residues. Between the trimmed V and J ends, which lost 6 bases and 4 bases, there was a span of 12 bases.

This clone was picked up many times. Read data end 3 residues before the CDR3 end; the end is taken from the germline J gene. This rearrangement joins TRBV7-6 to TRBJ2-1; 14 bases map to TRBD2. Germline CDR1 SGHVS, CDR2 FNYEAQ. This CDR3 is built from 17 residues. V shed 4 bases, J shed 4 bases, and the junction held 6 bases outside the gene matches. The CDR3 reads CASSSRTSGRSYNEQFF. CDR3 bases read: TGTGCCAGCAGCTCCCGGACTAGCGGGAGGAGTTACAATGAG.

Many counts were recorded for this clone. The read ends 3 residues early relative to the CDR3; the germline J gene fills the gap. The chain couples TRBV18 to TRBJ2-7; the D gene is possibly TRBD1 (6 bases). Germline CDR1 and CDR2: KGHSH and LQKENI. V dropped 2 bases and J dropped 3 bases, with 14 bases sitting between them. The CDR3 consists of 15 residues. The sequenced part of the CDR3 DNA is TGTGCCAGCTCACCAGGCGTAGGGGGTGTCTACGAG. Its protein is CASSPGVGGVYE. The full CDR3 reads CASSPGVGGVYEQYF.

This clone was seen repeatedly, ten times or more. The CDR3 extends 3 residues past the end of the read, so its final part is completed from the germline J gene. The rearrangement joins TRBV5-1 to TRBJ2-1; 11 bases align to TRBD2. V was pared by 0 bases and J by 4 bases, with 3 bases of the junction left unmatched. Germline V gene data show CDR1 as SGHRS and CDR2 as YFSETQ. This CDR3 contains 16 residues. The sequenced CDR3 bases are TGCGCCAGCAGCTTGGCGACTAGCGGGGTGTACAATGAG. Translation gives CASSLATSGVYNE. The entire CDR3 protein is CASSLATSGVYNEQFF. Combining the CDR3 with reference TRBV5-1 and TRBJ2-1 gives the whole variable domain KAGVTQTPRYLIKTRGQQVTLSCSPISGHRSVSWYQQTPGQGLQFLFEYFSETQRNKGNFPGRFSGRQFSNSRSEMNVSTLELGDSALYLCASSLATSGVYNEQFFGPGTRLTVL.

This clone was seen repeatedly, ten times or more. The read gets to within 3 residues of the CDR3 end, and the germline J gene fills in the rest. The gene calls are TRBV18 and TRBJ1-2, with D maybe TRBD1 (5 bases). This CDR3 has 15 residues. Per germline, CDR1 KGHSH and CDR2 LQKENI. V lost 2 bases and J lost 0, with 10 bases in between. CDR3 DNA (partial): TGTGCCAGCTCACCATCGAGGGGTTCTAACTATGGC. Residues: CASSPSRGSNYG. The entire CDR3 is CASSPSRGSNYGYTF.

This clone was detected ten times or more. The CDR3 end is not reached by the read, which stops 3 residues before it; the germline J gene fills it in. V usage is TRBV13 and J usage is TRBJ2-7; no firm D call. Germline V gene lookup returns CDR1 PRHDT and CDR2 FYEKMQ (reference sequence). This CDR3 contains 14 residues. The germline V and J ends were trimmed by 0 bases and 0 bases, with 6 bases remaining between them. The part of the CDR3 DNA that was read is TGTGCCAGCAGCTTAGGCAGGAGCTCCTACGAG. Protein: CASSLGRSSYE. The entire CDR3 protein reads CASSLGRSSYEQYF.

This clone was detected many times. Coverage ceases 3 residues before the CDR3 finishes, and the germline J gene fills in the end. The gene calls are TRBV4-1 and TRBJ2-6, with TRBD2 as a possible D gene (5 bases). This CDR3 is 17 amino acids long. Germline-derived CDR1 and CDR2 are MGHRA and YSYEKL. V was clipped by 0 bases and J by 0 bases, with 9 bases between them. CDR3 amino acids: CASSQEAGSSGANVLTF. CDR3 DNA (partial): TGCGCCAGCAGCCAAGAGGCGGGTAGCTCTGGGGCCAACGTC.

The sample holds many counts of this clone. The read ends 3 residues before the CDR3 terminus; that terminus is restored from the germline J gene. V and J are TRBV4-1 and TRBJ1-1; D uncertain. Germline V lookup: CDR1 MGHRA, CDR2 YSYEKL. V dropped 0 bases and J dropped 1 base, with 6 bases sitting between them. The CDR3 covers 14 residues. This chain's CDR3 is CASSQDARNTEAFF. Incomplete CDR3 DNA: TGCGCCAGCAGCCAAGATGCCAGGAACACTGAA.